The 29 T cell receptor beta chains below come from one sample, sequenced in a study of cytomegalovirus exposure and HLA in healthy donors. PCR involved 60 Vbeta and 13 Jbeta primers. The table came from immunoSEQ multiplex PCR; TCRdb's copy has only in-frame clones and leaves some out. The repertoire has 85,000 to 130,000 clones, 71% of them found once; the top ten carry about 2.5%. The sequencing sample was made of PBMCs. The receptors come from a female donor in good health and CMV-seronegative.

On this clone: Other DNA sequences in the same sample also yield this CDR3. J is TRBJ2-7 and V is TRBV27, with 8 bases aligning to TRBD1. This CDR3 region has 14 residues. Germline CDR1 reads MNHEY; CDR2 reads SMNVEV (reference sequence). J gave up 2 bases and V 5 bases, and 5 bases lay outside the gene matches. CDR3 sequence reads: CASSPGTGPYEQYF. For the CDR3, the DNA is TGTGCCAGCAGTCCCGGGACAGGACCCTACGAGCAGTACTTC.

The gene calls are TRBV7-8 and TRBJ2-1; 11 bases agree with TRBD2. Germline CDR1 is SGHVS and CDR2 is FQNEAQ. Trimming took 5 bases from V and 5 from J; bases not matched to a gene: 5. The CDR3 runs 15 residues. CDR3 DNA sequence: TGTGCCAGCAGCCCGACTAGCGGGACCGACAATGAGCAGTTCTTC. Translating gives CASSPTSGTDNEQFF.

CDR3 coding DNA: TGTGCCAGCAGGTCAGGGGGGAGCGGCTACGAGCAGTACTTC. The encoded protein is CASRSGGSGYEQYF. The gene calls are TRBV2 and TRBJ2-7; TRBD1 is a possible D gene (7 bases). Germline V gene data show CDR1 as SNHLY and CDR2 as FYNNEI. The germline V and J ends were trimmed by 6 bases and 3 bases, with 15 bases remaining between them. CDR3 length: 14 amino acids.

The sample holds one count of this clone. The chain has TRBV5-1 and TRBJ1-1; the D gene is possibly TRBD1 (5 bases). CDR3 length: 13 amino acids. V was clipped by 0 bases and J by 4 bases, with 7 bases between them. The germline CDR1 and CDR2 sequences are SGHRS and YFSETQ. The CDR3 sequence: CASSLVGATEAFF. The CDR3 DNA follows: TGCGCCAGCAGCTTGGTTGGGGCCACTGAAGCTTTCTTT.

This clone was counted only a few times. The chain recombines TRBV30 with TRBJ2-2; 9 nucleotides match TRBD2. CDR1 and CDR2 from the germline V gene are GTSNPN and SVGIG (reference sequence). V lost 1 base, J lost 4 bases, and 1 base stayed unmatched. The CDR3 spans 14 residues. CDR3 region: CAWSGTSVTGELFF. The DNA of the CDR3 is TGTGCCTGGAGTGGGACTAGCGTCACCGGGGAGCTGTTTTTT.

The CDR3 DNA reads TGTGCCAGCAGTTTATCGGCTAGCGGGAGACCCGAGCAGTACTTC. It yields the protein CASSLSASGRPEQYF. This chain uses TRBV28 with TRBJ2-7; 10 bases fit TRBD2. The CDR3 consists of 15 residues. Germline V CDR1 and CDR2: MDHEN, SYDVKM. V dropped 1 base and J dropped 6; count of bases not matched to a gene: 6.

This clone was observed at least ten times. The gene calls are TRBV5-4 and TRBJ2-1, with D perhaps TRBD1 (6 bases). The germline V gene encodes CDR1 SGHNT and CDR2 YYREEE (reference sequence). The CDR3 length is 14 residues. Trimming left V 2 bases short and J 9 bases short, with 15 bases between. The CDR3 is CASSFRWGHSEQFF. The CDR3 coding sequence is TGTGCCAGCAGCTTCCGATGGGGGCACAGTGAGCAGTTCTTC. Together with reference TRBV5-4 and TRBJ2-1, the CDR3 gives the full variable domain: ETGVTQSPTHLIKTRGQQVTLRCSSQSGHNTVSWYQQALGQGPQFIFQYYREEENGRGNFPPRFSGLQFPNYSSELNVNALELDDSALYLCASSFRWGHSEQFFGPGTRLTVL.

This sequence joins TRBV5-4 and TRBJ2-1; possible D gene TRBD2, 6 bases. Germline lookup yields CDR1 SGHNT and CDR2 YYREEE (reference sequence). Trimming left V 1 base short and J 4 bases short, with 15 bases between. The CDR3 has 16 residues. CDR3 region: CASSLMEGSLYNEQFF. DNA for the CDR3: TGTGCCAGCAGCTTGATGGAGGGTTCTCTGTACAATGAGCAGTTCTTC.

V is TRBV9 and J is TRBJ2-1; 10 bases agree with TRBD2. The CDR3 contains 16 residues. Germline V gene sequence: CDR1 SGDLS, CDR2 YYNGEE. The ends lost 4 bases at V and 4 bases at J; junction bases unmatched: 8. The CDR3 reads CASSFRGLAVYNEQFF. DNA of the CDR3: TGTGCCAGCAGCTTTAGAGGACTAGCGGTGTACAATGAGCAGTTCTTC.

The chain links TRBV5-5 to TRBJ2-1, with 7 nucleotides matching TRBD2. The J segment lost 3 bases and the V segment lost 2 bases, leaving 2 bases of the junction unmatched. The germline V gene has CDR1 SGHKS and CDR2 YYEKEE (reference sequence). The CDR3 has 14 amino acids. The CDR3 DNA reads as TGTGCCAGCAGCTTCGCGGGGGTCTACAATGAGCAGTTCTTC. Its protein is CASSFAGVYNEQFF.

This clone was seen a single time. CDR3: CASSLWGSTEAFF. CDR3 bases: TGTGCCAGCAGTTTATGGGGCAGTACTGAAGCTTTCTTT. This chain connects TRBV28 to TRBJ1-1; D uncertain. The CDR3 has 13 residues. The germline V gene encodes CDR1 MDHEN and CDR2 SYDVKM. Trimming removed 0 bases at V and 5 bases at J, with 7 bases between.

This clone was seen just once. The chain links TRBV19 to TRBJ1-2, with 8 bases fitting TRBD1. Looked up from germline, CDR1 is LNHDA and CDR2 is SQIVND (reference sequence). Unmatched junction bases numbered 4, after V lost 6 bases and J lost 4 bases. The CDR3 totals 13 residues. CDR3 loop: CASSTGTGYGYTF. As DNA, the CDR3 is TGTGCCAGTAGCACTGGGACAGGCTATGGCTACACCTTC.

In DNA form, the CDR3 reads TGTGCCAGTAGCGTACTAGGAGTTAACAATGAGCAGTTCTTC. Translating gives CASSVLGVNNEQFF. This chain connects TRBV19 to TRBJ2-1; perhaps TRBD2 as D (5 bases). This CDR3 is built from 14 residues. Trimming took off 6 bases at V and 5 bases at J, with 14 bases between the two ends. CDR1 is LNHDA and CDR2 is SQIVND in the germline V gene (reference sequence).

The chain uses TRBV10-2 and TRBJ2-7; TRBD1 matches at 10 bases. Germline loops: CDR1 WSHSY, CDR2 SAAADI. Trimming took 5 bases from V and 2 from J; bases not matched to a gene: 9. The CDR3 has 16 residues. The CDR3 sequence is CASSYIADRGTYEQYF. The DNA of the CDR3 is TGCGCCAGCAGTTATATCGCGGACAGGGGGACCTACGAGCAGTACTTC.

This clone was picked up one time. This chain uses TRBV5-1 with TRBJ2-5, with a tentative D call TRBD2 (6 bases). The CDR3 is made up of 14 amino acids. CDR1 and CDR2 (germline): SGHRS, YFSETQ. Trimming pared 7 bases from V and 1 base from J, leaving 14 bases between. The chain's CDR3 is CASRRTITQETQYF. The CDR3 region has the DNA TGCGCCAGCCGACGGACTATTACCCAAGAGACCCAGTACTTC.

The CDR3 reads CASRRDRAADYGYTF. Here the CDR3 DNA reads TGTGCCAGCAGGCGAGACAGGGCGGCGGACTATGGCTACACCTTC. The chain combines TRBV5-6 with TRBJ1-2, with TRBD1 matching 7 bases. Germline CDR1 reads SGHDT; CDR2 reads YYEEEE. The CDR3 runs to 15 residues. The trim removed 5 bases at V and 3 bases at J, leaving 10 bases unmatched.

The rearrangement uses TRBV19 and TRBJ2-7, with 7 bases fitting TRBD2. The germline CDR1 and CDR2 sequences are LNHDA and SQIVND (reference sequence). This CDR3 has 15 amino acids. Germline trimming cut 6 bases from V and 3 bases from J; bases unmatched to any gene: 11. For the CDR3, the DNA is TGTGCCAGTAGCGCCCAACCTGGGAGGGGCTACGAGCAGTACTTC. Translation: CASSAQPGRGYEQYF.

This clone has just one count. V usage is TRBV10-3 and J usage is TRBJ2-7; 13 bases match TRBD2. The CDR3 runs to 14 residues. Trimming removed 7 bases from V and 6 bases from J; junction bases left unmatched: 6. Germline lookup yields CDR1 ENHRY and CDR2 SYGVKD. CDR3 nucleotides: TGTGCCATCAAACTAGCGGGAGGGCTTGGCGAGCAGTACTTC. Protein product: CAIKLAGGLGEQYF.

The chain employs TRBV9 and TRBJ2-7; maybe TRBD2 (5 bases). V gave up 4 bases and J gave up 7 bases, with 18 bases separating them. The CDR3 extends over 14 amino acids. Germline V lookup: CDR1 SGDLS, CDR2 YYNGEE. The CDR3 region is CASSPGLPVGEQYF. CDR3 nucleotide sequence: TGTGCCAGCAGCCCCGGACTGCCGGTGGGGGAGCAGTACTTC.

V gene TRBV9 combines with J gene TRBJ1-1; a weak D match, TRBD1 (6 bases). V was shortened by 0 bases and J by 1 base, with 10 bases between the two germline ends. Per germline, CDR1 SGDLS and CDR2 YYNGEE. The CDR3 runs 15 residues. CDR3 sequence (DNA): TGTGCCAGCAGCGTAGAACAGGGTGCGAACACTGAAGCTTTCTTT. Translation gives CASSVEQGANTEAFF. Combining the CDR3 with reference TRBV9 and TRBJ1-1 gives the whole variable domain DSGVTQTPKHLITATGQRVTLRCSPRSGDLSVYWYQQSLDQGLQFLIQYYNGEERAKGNILERFSAQQFPDLHSELNLSSLELGDSALYFCASSVEQGANTEAFFGQGTRLTVV.

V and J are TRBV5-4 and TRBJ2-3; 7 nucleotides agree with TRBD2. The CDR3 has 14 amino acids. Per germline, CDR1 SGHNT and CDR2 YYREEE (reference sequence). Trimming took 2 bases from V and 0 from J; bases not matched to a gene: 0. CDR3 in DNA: TGTGCCAGCAGCTTTAGCGGGAGCACAGATACGCAGTATTTT. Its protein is CASSFSGSTDTQYF.

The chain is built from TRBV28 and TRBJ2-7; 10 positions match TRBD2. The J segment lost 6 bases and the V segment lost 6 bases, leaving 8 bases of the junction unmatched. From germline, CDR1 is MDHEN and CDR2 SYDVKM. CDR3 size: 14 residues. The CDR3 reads CASRQAGGMGEQYF. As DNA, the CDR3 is TGTGCCAGCAGACAAGCGGGAGGGATGGGCGAGCAGTACTTC. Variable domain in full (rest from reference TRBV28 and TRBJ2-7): DVKVTQSSRYLVKRTGEKVFLECVQDMDHENMFWYRQDPGLGLRLIYFSYDVKMKEKGDIPEGYSVSREKKERFSLILESASTNQTSMYLCASRQAGGMGEQYFGPGTRLTVT.

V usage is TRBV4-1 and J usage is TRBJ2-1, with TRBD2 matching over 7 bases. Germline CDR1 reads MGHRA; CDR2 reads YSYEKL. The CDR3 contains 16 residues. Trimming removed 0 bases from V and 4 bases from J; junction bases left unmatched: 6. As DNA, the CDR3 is TGCGCCAGCAGCCAAGAAGTGCTAGCGGAGTACAATGAGCAGTTCTTC. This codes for CASSQEVLAEYNEQFF.

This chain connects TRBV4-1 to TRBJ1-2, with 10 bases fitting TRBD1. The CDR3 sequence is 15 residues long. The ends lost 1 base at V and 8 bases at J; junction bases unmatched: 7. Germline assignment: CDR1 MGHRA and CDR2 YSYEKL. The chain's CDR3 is CASSQAGTGDRGYTF. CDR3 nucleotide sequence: TGCGCCAGCAGCCAAGCCGGGACAGGGGATCGCGGCTACACCTTC.

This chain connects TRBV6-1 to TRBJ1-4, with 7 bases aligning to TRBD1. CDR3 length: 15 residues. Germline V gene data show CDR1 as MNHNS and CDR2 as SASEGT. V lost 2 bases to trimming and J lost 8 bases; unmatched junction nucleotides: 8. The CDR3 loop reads CASSEFEGAGEKLFF. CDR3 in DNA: TGTGCCAGCAGTGAATTTGAGGGGGCCGGGGAAAAACTGTTTTTT.

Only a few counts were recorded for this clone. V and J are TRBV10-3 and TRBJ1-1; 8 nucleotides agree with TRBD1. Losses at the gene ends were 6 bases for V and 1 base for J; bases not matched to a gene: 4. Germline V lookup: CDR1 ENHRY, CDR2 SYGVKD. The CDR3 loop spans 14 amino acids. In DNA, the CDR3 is TGTGCCATCAGCTCGACAGGGGCGAACACTGAAGCTTTCTTT. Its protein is CAISSTGANTEAFF.

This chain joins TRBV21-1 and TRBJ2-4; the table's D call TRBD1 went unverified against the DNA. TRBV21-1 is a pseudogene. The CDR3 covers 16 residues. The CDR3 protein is CASSKGAGGSKNIQYF. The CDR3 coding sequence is TGTGCCAGCAGCAAAGGAGCAGGGGGCTCCAAAAACATTCAGTACTTC.

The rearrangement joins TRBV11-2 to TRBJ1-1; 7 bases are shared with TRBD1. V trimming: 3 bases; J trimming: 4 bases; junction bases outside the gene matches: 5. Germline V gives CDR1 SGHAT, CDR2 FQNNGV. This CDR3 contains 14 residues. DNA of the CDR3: TGTGCCAGCAGCTTGACAGGGAGCTTCACTGAAGCTTTCTTT. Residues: CASSLTGSFTEAFF.

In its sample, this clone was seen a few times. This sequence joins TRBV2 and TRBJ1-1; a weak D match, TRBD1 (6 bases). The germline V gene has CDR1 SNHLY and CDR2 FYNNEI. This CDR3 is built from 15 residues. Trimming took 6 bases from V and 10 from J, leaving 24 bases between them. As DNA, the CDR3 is TGTGCCAGCAGAAGACGACCCTATGAACAGGGCGGAGCTTTCTTT. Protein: CASRRRPYEQGGAFF.